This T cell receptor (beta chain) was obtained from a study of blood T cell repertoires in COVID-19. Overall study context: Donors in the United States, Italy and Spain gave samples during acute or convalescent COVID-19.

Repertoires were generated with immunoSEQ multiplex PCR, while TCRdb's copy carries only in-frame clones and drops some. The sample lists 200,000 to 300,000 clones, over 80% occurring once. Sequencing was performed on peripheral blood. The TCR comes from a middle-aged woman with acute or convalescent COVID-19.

Here the CDR3 DNA reads TGTGCCAGCTCACCGCCCGGGACAGCGGGGGGCACAGATACGCAGTATTTT. It is translated as CASSPPGTAGGTDTQYF. J is TRBJ2-3 and V is TRBV18; D might be TRBD2 (8 bases). Germline V gives CDR1 KGHSH, CDR2 LQKENI. The CDR3 has 17 amino acids. Trimming left V 3 bases short and J 1 base short, with 17 bases between.